This T cell receptor beta chain was retrieved from a study of blood T cell repertoires in COVID-19. Remarks on this clone: Other DNA sequences of this sample code for an identical CDR3.

Assay used: immunoSEQ multiplex PCR; TCRdb lists only in-frame clones, some missing. The profile shows under 150,000 clones, about 87% of them singletons. The participants were between 18 and 89 years old and came from about two dozen US areas. This clonotype was sampled from a man aged 45-60 years in a cohort exposed to, infected with or recovered from COVID-19 (not recorded which). Material for sequencing was PBMCs or T cells enriched from blood (not recorded which).

DNA for the CDR3: TGCGCCAGCAGCTTGGTTCCAGGGAGCAATCAGCCCCAGCATTTT. This encodes CASSLVPGSNQPQHF. This chain uses TRBV5-1 with TRBJ1-5, with D maybe TRBD1 (5 bases). CDR3 length: 15 amino acids. Deletions cut 0 bases from V and 1 base from J, with 8 bases between. Per germline, CDR1 SGHRS and CDR2 YFSETQ.